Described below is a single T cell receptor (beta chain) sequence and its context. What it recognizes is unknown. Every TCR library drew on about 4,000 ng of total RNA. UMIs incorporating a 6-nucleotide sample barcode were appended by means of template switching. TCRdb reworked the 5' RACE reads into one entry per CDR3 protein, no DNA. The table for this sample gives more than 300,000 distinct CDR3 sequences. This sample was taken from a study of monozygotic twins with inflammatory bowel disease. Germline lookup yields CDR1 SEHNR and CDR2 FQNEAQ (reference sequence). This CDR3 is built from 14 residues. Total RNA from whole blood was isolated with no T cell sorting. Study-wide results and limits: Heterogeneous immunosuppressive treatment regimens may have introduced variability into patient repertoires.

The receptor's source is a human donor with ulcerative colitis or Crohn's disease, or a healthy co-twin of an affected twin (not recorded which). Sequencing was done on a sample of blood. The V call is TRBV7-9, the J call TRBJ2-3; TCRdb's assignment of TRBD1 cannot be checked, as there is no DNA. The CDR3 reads CASSLDGGWDTQYF.